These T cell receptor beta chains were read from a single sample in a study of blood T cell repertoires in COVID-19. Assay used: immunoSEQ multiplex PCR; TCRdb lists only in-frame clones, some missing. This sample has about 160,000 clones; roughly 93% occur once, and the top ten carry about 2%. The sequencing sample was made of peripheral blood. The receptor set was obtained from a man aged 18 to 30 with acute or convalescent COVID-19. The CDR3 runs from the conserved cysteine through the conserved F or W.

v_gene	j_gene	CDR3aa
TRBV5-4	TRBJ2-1	CASSLGHRGDFDEQFF
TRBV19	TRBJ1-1	CASKRDWRDYNTEVAFF
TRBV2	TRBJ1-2	CASSVGQAPSGGYTF
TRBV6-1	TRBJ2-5	CASSEVHSGGARSETQYF
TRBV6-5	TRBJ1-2	CASSYDRDYNYGYTF
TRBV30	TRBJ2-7	CAWSVRTGYFPQQYF
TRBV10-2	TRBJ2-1	CASSETRGGYNEQFF
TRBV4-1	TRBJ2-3	CASSPSVSGGFTTDTQYF
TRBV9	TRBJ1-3	CASSGRGYSGNTIYF
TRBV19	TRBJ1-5	CASSTTGTQPQHF
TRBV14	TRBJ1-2	CASSQGAGDGEGYTF
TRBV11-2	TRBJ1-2	CASSLVGGYYGYTF
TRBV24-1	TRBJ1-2	CATSSSRGSGGYTF
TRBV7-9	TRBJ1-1	CASSLEGVGAEAFF
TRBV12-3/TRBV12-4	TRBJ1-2	CASSIRRGYGYTF
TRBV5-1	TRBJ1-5	CASSEISGSNQPQHF
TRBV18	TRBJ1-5	CASSPQSDNQPQHF
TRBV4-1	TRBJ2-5	CASSQGPLETQYF
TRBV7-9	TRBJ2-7	CASSPGVDPYEQYF
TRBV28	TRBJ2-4	CASSPPGAKNIQYF
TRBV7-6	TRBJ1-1	CASSRLTATNTEAFF
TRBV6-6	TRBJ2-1	CASSSGGSGTAQFF
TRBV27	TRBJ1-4	CASGRTGVTNEKLFF
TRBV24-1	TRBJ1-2	CATSDQTGGGYTF
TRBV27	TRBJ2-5	CASRQTGWETQYF
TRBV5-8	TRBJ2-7	CASSLGDIGTYEQYF
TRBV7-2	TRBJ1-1	CASSFDRGNAEAFF
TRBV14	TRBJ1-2	CASSQGTGVSGYTF
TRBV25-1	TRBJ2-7	CASSGGPPYEQYF
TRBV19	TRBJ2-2	CASKTDRGEGTGELFF
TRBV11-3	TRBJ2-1	CASSLGGGAYNEQFF
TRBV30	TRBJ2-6	CAWSNPQGARGANVLTF
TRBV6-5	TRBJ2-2	CASTSGGSTGELFF
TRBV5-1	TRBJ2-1	CASTTTDYNEQFF
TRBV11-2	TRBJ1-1	CASSLSGGPLRNTEAFF
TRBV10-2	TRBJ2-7	CASNKGTSGYEQYF
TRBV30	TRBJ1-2	CAWSPEPWWDRANYGYTF
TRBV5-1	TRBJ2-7	CASSSRWGQGGYEQYF
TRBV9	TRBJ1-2	CASSVAWGGGGYTF
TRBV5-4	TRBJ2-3	CASSLGLAGETDTQYF
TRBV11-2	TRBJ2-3	CASSPSGASTDTQYF
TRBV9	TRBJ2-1	CASSVGREPSYNEQFF
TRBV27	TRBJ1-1	CASSSRTGLAKTEAFF
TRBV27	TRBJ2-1	CASSRAVSYNEQFF
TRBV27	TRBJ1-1	CASSFHRGKFTEAFF
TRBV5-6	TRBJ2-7	CASSFVGSYEQYF
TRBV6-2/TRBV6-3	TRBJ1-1	CASSYSRGQIEAFF
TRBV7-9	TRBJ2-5	CASSSNRGGETQYF
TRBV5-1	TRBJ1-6	CASSLEGQLNSPLHF
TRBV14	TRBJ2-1	CASSQDYWLAGSSYNEQFF
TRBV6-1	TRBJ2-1	CASSDASLAGGDFDEQFF